This TCR beta chain emerged from a study of a mutant IDH1 vaccine in newly diagnosed glioma. Study information: Mean patient age was around 40 years; roughly 62% were male and roughly 38% female. Patients had received radiotherapy, temozolomide, or both previously, most receiving both.

Regarding time point: week 47, end of study. Doses consisted of 300 ug of mutant IDH1 20-mer peptide each, paired with topical imiquimod. Astrocytomas found in donors were new, WHO grade 3 or 4, IDH1-mutant and ATRX-lost. This clone was found once. Its antigen remains unknown. This table comes from immunoSEQ multiplex PCR, and its TCRdb copy is limited to in-frame clones, with some not included. The sample contains over 50,000 clones, 76% of which appear only once. Sequencing used PBMCs, obtained from a glioma patient whose treatment included an IDH1 peptide vaccine. This TCR derives from a woman in her 40s with glioma. Some clones in this sample may be carry-over from other donors' samples.

The chain's CDR3 is CASSYGQANYGYTF. The CDR3 DNA follows: TGTGCCAGCAGTTACGGGCAAGCTAACTATGGCTACACCTTC. The chain couples TRBV6-6 to TRBJ1-2; D is unclear. Germline V CDR1 and CDR2: MNHNY, SVGAGI (reference sequence). This CDR3 spans 14 amino acids. V shed 2 bases and J shed 0 bases, with 7 bases lying between them.